This entry is about one T cell receptor (beta chain). This specimen comes from a study of T cells after yellow fever vaccination. The germline V gene has CDR1 SGHTA and CDR2 FQGNSA. The CDR3 length is 17 residues. With V trimmed by 2 bases and J by 7 bases, 13 bases remained unmatched. Template switching by 5'RACE produced TCR cDNA, adding a universal primer site and UMIs. TCRdb recomputed calls from the 5' RACE reads with MiXCR, one row per CDR3 protein. This table has a few hundred thousand distinct CDR3 sequences, around 4% appearing once. This sequence was found in a man aged 18 to 30 who received the YFV17D yellow fever vaccine. The J gene is TRBJ2-2, the V gene TRBV7-2; 7 positions agree with TRBD2. The sequenced sample was PBMCs, obtained on the day of the yellow fever booster vaccination. This chain's CDR3 is CASSLIGLAESGGELFF. The CDR3 DNA is TGTGCCAGCAGCTTAATAGGGCTAGCGGAATCCGGCGGGGAGCTGTTTTTT.